These 31 T cell receptor beta chains were all obtained from the same sample, sequenced in a study of shared clonotypes between healthy human individuals. Generated by immunoSEQ multiplex PCR, the TCRdb table keeps only in-frame clones and is missing some. The sample carries a few million clones, approximately 90% recorded once. Sequencing input: naive CD4+ T cells sorted from blood. As to subset: CD45RA+ positively selected. The receptors were sampled from a man aged 18 to 35 in good health.

The chain couples TRBV5-4 to TRBJ1-1; tentative D call: TRBD1 (5 bases). The ends were cut back, 5 bases at V and 6 bases at J, with 17 bases in the middle. The CDR3 runs to 14 residues. Germline V gene sequence: CDR1 SGHNT, CDR2 YYREEE (reference sequence). CDR3 in DNA: TGTGCCAGCAGTGAAGGGGTGCGAGCGGCTGAAGCTTTCTTT. Translated, it gives CASSEGVRAAEAFF.

V is TRBV10-3 and J is TRBJ2-1; 10 bases line up with TRBD2. The V gene end was trimmed by 5 bases and the J gene end by 5 bases; junction bases not matched to a gene: 6. Germline V gives CDR1 ENHRY, CDR2 SYGVKD. This CDR3 contains 15 residues. CDR3 in amino acids: CAISSSGRSNNEQFF. The DNA of the CDR3 is TGTGCCATCAGTTCTAGCGGGAGAAGTAACAATGAGCAGTTCTTC.

The chain uses TRBV7-9 and TRBJ2-5; D gene unclear. The CDR3 runs to 14 residues. Germline V gives CDR1 SEHNR, CDR2 FQNEAQ (reference sequence). With 4 bases removed from V and 1 base from J, the gap between germline ends came to 10 bases. The CDR3 region is CASSSRRSQETQYF. The CDR3 DNA is TGTGCCAGCAGCTCCAGACGGAGCCAAGAGACCCAGTACTTC.

V and J are TRBV5-1 and TRBJ2-2, with D unclear. Trimming cost V 6 bases and J 3 bases, with 21 bases left between them. This CDR3 contains 17 residues. Looked up from germline, CDR1 is SGHRS and CDR2 is YFSETQ. CDR3 amino acids: CASTPVPVGMDTGELFF. The CDR3 nucleotides read TGCGCCAGCACCCCCGTACCGGTGGGTATGGACACCGGGGAGCTGTTTTTT.

The J gene is TRBJ2-4, the V gene TRBV6-6; 14 nucleotides match TRBD2. This CDR3 region has 15 residues. CDR1 and CDR2 from the germline V gene are MNHNY and SVGAGI (reference sequence). V shed 7 bases and J 9 bases; nucleotides not matched to a gene: 8. CDR3 sequence: CASIGGTSGSSIQYF. The CDR3 DNA reads as TGTGCCAGCATAGGGGGGACTAGCGGGAGTTCCATTCAGTACTTC.

The chain employs TRBV7-9 and TRBJ1-6, with 7 bases matching TRBD1. From germline, CDR1 is SEHNR and CDR2 FQNEAQ (reference sequence). V dropped 6 bases and J dropped 7; count of bases not matched to a gene: 9. This CDR3 region has 15 residues. The CDR3 here is CASRSWATGNSPLHF. The CDR3 coding sequence is TGTGCCAGCAGGAGCTGGGCGACAGGGAATTCACCCCTCCACTTT.

Details on this clone: A read error may produce the germline difference seen at one junction end. The chain recombines TRBV2 with TRBJ2-3, with D unclear. This CDR3 is 14 amino acids long. Germline values: CDR1 SNHLY, CDR2 FYNNEI. The CDR3 protein is CASSEREFTETQYF. CDR3 nucleotides: TGTGCCAGCAGTGAACGCGAATTCACAGAAACGCAGTATTTT. Full variable domain (missing parts from reference TRBV2 and TRBJ2-3): EPEVTQTPSHQVTQMGQEVILRCVPISNHLYFYWYRQILGQKVEFLVSFYNNEISEKSEIFDDQFSVERPDGSNFTLKIRSTKLEDSAMYFCASSEREFTETQYFGPGTRLTVL.

The V gene is TRBV11-2, the J gene TRBJ2-7, with unresolved D. Trimming stripped 2 bases from V and 6 bases from J, with 11 bases between. The CDR3 runs to 13 residues. Looked up from germline, CDR1 is SGHAT and CDR2 is FQNNGV. This CDR3 is CASSLRRASEQYF. CDR3 coding DNA: TGTGCCAGCAGCTTAAGAAGGGCCTCCGAGCAGTACTTC.

This chain uses TRBV4-3 with TRBJ2-7; 7 positions match TRBD1. In germline, CDR1 is LGHNA, CDR2 YSLEER. This CDR3 comprises 12 residues. Unmatched junction bases numbered 4, after V lost 0 bases and J lost 11 bases. The CDR3 DNA follows: TGCGCCAGCAGCCAAGATCTAGGGACAGAGTACTTC. Amino acid sequence: CASSQDLGTEYF.

The rearrangement links TRBV9 to TRBJ1-2, with D possibly being TRBD1 (6 bases). With 0 bases removed from V and 8 bases from J, the gap between germline ends came to 14 bases. From germline, CDR1 is SGDLS and CDR2 YYNGEE. This CDR3 has 14 residues. CDR3 loop: CASSVGTEAGGYTF. CDR3 nucleotide sequence: TGTGCCAGCAGCGTAGGGACAGAAGCAGGGGGCTACACCTTC.

This rearrangement joins TRBV30 to TRBJ1-3, with a tentative D call TRBD1 (6 bases). The V gene lost 6 bases and the J gene lost 4 bases, with 13 bases spanning the gap. This CDR3 region has 13 residues. Looked up from germline, CDR1 is GTSNPN and CDR2 is SVGIG (reference sequence). The CDR3 DNA reads TGTGCCTGTACAGGGCTGGGGGGAAACACCATATATTTT. This sequence encodes CACTGLGGNTIYF.

The chain employs TRBV6-6 and TRBJ2-4; the D is unclear. This CDR3 is 15 amino acids long. The germline V and J ends were trimmed by 6 bases and 0 bases, with 12 bases remaining between them. CDR1 MNHNY and CDR2 SVGAGI come from the germline V gene (reference sequence). The CDR3 reads CASSEDGLAKNIQYF. CDR3 bases: TGTGCCAGCAGCGAGGACGGATTAGCCAAAAACATTCAGTACTTC.

V gene TRBV28 combines with J gene TRBJ2-1; D is possibly TRBD1 (6 bases). The V end lost 5 bases, the J end lost 5 bases, and 13 bases lay between the germline ends. The V gene's germline CDR1 is MDHEN and CDR2 SYDVKM. CDR3 length equals 14 residues. The CDR3 sequence is CASSEPGHDNEQFF. For the CDR3, the DNA is TGTGCCAGCAGTGAACCGGGACACGACAATGAGCAGTTCTTC. Combining the CDR3 with reference TRBV28 and TRBJ2-1 gives the whole variable domain DVKVTQSSRYLVKRTGEKVFLECVQDMDHENMFWYRQDPGLGLRLIYFSYDVKMKEKGDIPEGYSVSREKKERFSLILESASTNQTSMYLCASSEPGHDNEQFFGPGTRLTVL.

The rearrangement joins TRBV6-5 to TRBJ2-7, with 10 bases that match TRBD2. Trimming at V came to 7 bases and at J to 1 base, leaving 4 bases not matched to a gene. There are 14 residues in the CDR3. In germline, CDR1 is MNHEY, CDR2 SVGAGI. The CDR3 nucleotides read TGTGCCAGCAAGCGGGAGGGCCATTCCTACGAGCAGTACTTC. Protein sequence: CASKREGHSYEQYF.

The genes are TRBV2 and TRBJ2-4; a possible D gene is TRBD2 (6 bases). This CDR3 is 16 amino acids long. Germline-derived CDR1 and CDR2 are SNHLY and FYNNEI. Trimming shortened V by 6 bases and J by 0 bases, and 15 bases separated the two germline ends. DNA for the CDR3: TGTGCCAGCAGCCCATTTACGGGGGTAGCCAAAAACATTCAGTACTTC. It specifies CASSPFTGVAKNIQYF.

This clone has just one count. V gene TRBV5-4 combines with J gene TRBJ1-2; D uncertain. In germline, CDR1 is SGHNT, CDR2 YYREEE (reference sequence). The length of the CDR3 is 11 residues. The V and J ends lost 3 bases and 3 bases respectively, with 3 bases between them. Here the CDR3 reads CASSWDYGYTF. In nucleotides, the CDR3 is TGTGCCAGCAGCTGGGACTATGGCTACACCTTC.

The V and J genes are TRBV6-6 and TRBJ1-6; tentative D call: TRBD1 (5 bases). Germline V gives CDR1 MNHNY, CDR2 SVGAGI (reference sequence). The CDR3 loop spans 14 amino acids. Trimming pared 8 bases from V and 7 bases from J, leaving 15 bases between. In DNA form, the CDR3 reads TGTGCCAGCGCGGGGGACTTCACCAATTCACCCCTCCACTTT. This codes for CASAGDFTNSPLHF.

V gene TRBV6-1 combines with J gene TRBJ2-2; the D gene is possibly TRBD2 (6 bases). CDR1 is MNHNS and CDR2 is SASEGT in the germline V gene. This CDR3 contains 15 residues. V was cut by 3 bases and J by 3 bases, with 11 bases left in between. The CDR3 spells CASSEGLFDTGELFF. For the CDR3, the DNA is TGTGCCAGCAGTGAGGGACTTTTTGACACCGGGGAGCTGTTTTTT.

V and J are TRBV5-1 and TRBJ2-7; 8 bases match TRBD2. V shed 5 bases, J shed 4 bases, and the junction held 20 bases outside the gene matches. Germline lookup yields CDR1 SGHRS and CDR2 YFSETQ. This CDR3 is built from 18 residues. The CDR3 reads CASSFRLAKAVGDYEQYF. The CDR3 region has the DNA TGCGCCAGCAGTTTTAGACTAGCGAAGGCAGTCGGGGATTACGAGCAGTACTTC.

CDR3 nucleotide sequence: TGTGCCATCAGTGAGCAAGTAGCGGGGGAGGATGAGCAGTACTTC. Translated, it gives CAISEQVAGEDEQYF. The chain joins TRBV10-3 to TRBJ2-7, with 9 positions matching TRBD2. Germline CDR1 and CDR2: ENHRY and SYGVKD. After removal of 2 bases from V and 7 bases from J, the junction contained 9 bases not matched to a gene. The CDR3 runs 15 residues.

The V call is TRBV2, the J call TRBJ2-2; D possibly corresponds to TRBD1 (6 bases). The CDR3 totals 16 residues. The germline V gene encodes CDR1 SNHLY and CDR2 FYNNEI. Trimming removed 5 bases at V and 1 base at J, with 14 bases between. The CDR3 protein is CASSTGRGENTGELFF. CDR3 bases: TGTGCCAGCAGTACAGGCAGGGGAGAGAACACCGGGGAGCTGTTTTTT.

This clone was detected once. This chain links TRBV28 with TRBJ1-2, with a tentative D call TRBD1 (5 bases). The CDR3 runs 14 residues. Germline values: CDR1 MDHEN, CDR2 SYDVKM. Trimming cost V 7 bases and J 6 bases, with 18 bases left between them. This CDR3 is CASNIVGGVHGYTF. CDR3 sequence (DNA): TGTGCCAGCAACATCGTGGGGGGGGTACATGGCTACACCTTC.

With respect to this clone: A junction boundary mismatches the germline segment, possibly from a read error. This chain joins TRBV28 and TRBJ2-7; 8 nucleotides line up with TRBD2. Germline values: CDR1 MDHEN, CDR2 SYDVKM. The CDR3 totals 13 residues. CDR3 DNA sequence: TGTGCCAGCGGCCGCACTAGCGGCTACGAGCAGCACTTC. Protein: CASGRTSGYEQHF.

The rearrangement joins TRBV15 to TRBJ2-2; no clear D. There are 12 residues in the CDR3. Looked up from germline, CDR1 is LNHNV and CDR2 is YYDKDF (reference sequence). V dropped 5 bases and J dropped 5 bases, with 6 bases sitting between them. The CDR3 protein is CATSRRTGELFF. CDR3 DNA sequence: TGTGCCACCAGCCGCCGAACCGGGGAGCTGTTTTTT.

The chain employs TRBV7-2 and TRBJ2-2; a weak D match, TRBD1 (5 bases). Germline values: CDR1 SGHTA, CDR2 FQGNSA. This CDR3 is built from 18 residues. The V end was cut by 6 bases, the J end by 8 bases, with 28 bases between. CDR3 residues: CASSFRWGSGRRAGELFF. The CDR3 DNA reads TGTGCCAGCAGTTTTAGGTGGGGCTCCGGGCGACGGGCAGGGGAGCTGTTTTTT.

The V call is TRBV6-5, the J call TRBJ2-2; D is undetermined. The V gene lost 4 bases and the J gene lost 4 bases, with 10 bases spanning the gap. In germline, CDR1 is MNHEY, CDR2 SVGAGI. The CDR3 runs to 14 residues. CDR3 bases: TGTGCCAGCAGTTGGGGTCGGACCACCGGGGAGCTGTTTTTT. This gives the protein CASSWGRTTGELFF.

Note on this clone: The sample carries other DNA sequences with the same CDR3. The V and J genes are TRBV5-1 and TRBJ2-7; 7 nucleotides line up with TRBD1. The CDR3 runs 13 residues. Looked up from germline, CDR1 is SGHRS and CDR2 is YFSETQ. Trimming removed 0 bases from V and 4 bases from J; junction bases left unmatched: 1. CDR3 nucleotides: TGCGCCAGCAGCTTGGCACAGGGGTACGAGCAGTACTTC. It encodes CASSLAQGYEQYF.

The chain's CDR3 is CASSLASGLYNEQFF. The CDR3 DNA follows: TGTGCCAGCAGCTTAGCTAGCGGGCTATACAATGAGCAGTTCTTC. The V gene is TRBV7-6, the J gene TRBJ2-1; TRBD2 matches 7 bases. Germline V lookup: CDR1 SGHVS, CDR2 FNYEAQ. Trimming at V came to 0 bases and at J to 4 bases, leaving 3 bases not matched to a gene. The CDR3 is 15 residues long.

The CDR3 DNA sequence: TGTGCCAGCCTAGGGTCAGGGTTGGGAGAAAAACTGTTTTTT. It is translated as CASLGSGLGEKLFF. The V gene is TRBV28, the J gene TRBJ1-4; D is perhaps TRBD1 (5 bases). Deletions cut 8 bases from V and 8 bases from J, with 18 bases between. The CDR3 loop spans 14 amino acids. Germline lookup yields CDR1 MDHEN and CDR2 SYDVKM.

A note on this clone: Mismatch with germline at one junction end may stem from a read error. The chain recombines TRBV7-7 with TRBJ2-3; D remains unclear. CDR1 SSHAT and CDR2 FNYEAQ come from the germline V gene (reference sequence). The CDR3 extends over 13 amino acids. DNA of the CDR3: TGTGCTAGCAGCTTATTCCGCTCGGATACGCAGTATTTT. Its protein is CASSLFRSDTQYF.

CDR3 sequence: CASSEGDTAPYEQYF. DNA of the CDR3: TGTGCCAGCAGTGAAGGGGACACAGCTCCCTACGAGCAGTACTTC. V gene TRBV6-1 combines with J gene TRBJ2-7; maybe TRBD1 (6 bases). Trimming took off 1 base at V and 2 bases at J, with 12 bases between the two ends. The CDR3 contains 15 residues. CDR1 is MNHNS, CDR2 SASEGT, per germline.